This entry lists 32 T cell receptor beta chains sequenced from one sample in a study of blood T cell repertoires in COVID-19. Sequencing was performed with immunoSEQ multiplex PCR; in TCRdb, only in-frame clones are kept and a portion is missing. The sample carries fewer than 200,000 clones, around four fifths recorded once. The sequencing input was peripheral blood. These receptors were taken from a man in his forties or fifties who had recovered from COVID-19.

V and J are TRBV12-3 or TRBV12-4 and TRBJ1-2; no clear D. Trimming pared 5 bases from V and 4 bases from J, leaving 11 bases between. This CDR3 contains 13 residues. CDR3 coding DNA: TGTGCCAGCAGTCACGACTCTTCCTATGGCTACACCTTC. Amino acid sequence: CASSHDSSYGYTF.

The V call is TRBV6-5, the J call TRBJ1-1; D not certain. The germline V gene encodes CDR1 MNHEY and CDR2 SVGAGI. The CDR3 is 16 residues long. With 0 bases removed from V and 1 base from J, the gap between germline ends came to 12 bases. The CDR3 DNA reads TGTGCCAGCAGTTACTCTTTTGCTAAAACGAACACTGAAGCTTTCTTT. Its protein product is CASSYSFAKTNTEAFF.

The CDR3 DNA is TGTGCCAGCAGTGCCCATTCGGGGGGCGAGCAGTACTTC. It yields the protein CASSAHSGGEQYF. The chain couples TRBV28 to TRBJ2-7, with TRBD2 identical over 7 bases. The CDR3 is 13 amino acids. CDR1 and CDR2 (germline): MDHEN, SYDVKM. Trimming at V came to 5 bases and at J to 6 bases, leaving 7 bases not matched to a gene.

The chain combines TRBV7-2 with TRBJ2-7; 7 positions match TRBD2. Trimming at V came to 0 bases and at J to 3 bases, leaving 5 bases not matched to a gene. The CDR3 covers 15 residues. The germline V gene has CDR1 SGHTA and CDR2 FQGNSA. This CDR3 is CASSLARGLDYEQYF. The CDR3 nucleotides read TGTGCCAGCAGCTTAGCGCGGGGGTTGGACTACGAGCAGTACTTC. The variable domain in full, completed from reference TRBV7-2 and TRBJ2-7, reads GAGVSQSPSNKVTEKGKDVELRCDPISGHTALYWYRQSLGQGLEFLIYFQGNSAPDKSGLPSDRFSAERTGGSVSTLTIQRTQQEDSAVYLCASSLARGLDYEQYFGPGTRLTVT.

In its sample, this clone was seen a few times. This sequence joins TRBV14 and TRBJ1-4; 9 bases agree with TRBD1. CDR1 SGHDN and CDR2 FVKESK come from the germline V gene. The CDR3 sequence is 18 residues long. V gave up 4 bases and J gave up 5 bases; unmatched junction bases: 14. The CDR3 DNA follows: TGTGCCAGCAGCCCCCTGCCGGGACAGGGTGGGAGGAATGAAAAACTGTTTTTT. Translated: CASSPLPGQGGRNEKLFF.

This chain's CDR3 is CASSQGTSGGAYEQYF. CDR3 DNA: TGTGCCAGCAGCCAAGGGACTAGCGGGGGGGCCTACGAGCAGTACTTC. The chain employs TRBV3-1 (or the pseudogene TRBV3-2) and TRBJ2-7; 15 bases fit TRBD2. Germline CDR1 LGHDT, CDR2 YNNKEL (reference sequence). The CDR3 covers 16 residues. V lost 1 base to trimming and J lost 2 bases; unmatched junction nucleotides: 0.

In its sample, this clone was seen once. The V and J genes are TRBV28 and TRBJ1-4; a weak D match, TRBD1 (6 bases). The CDR3 length is 15 residues. Trimming removed 5 bases from V and 7 bases from J, with 17 bases in between. In germline, CDR1 is MDHEN, CDR2 SYDVKM. The CDR3 is CASSGRGPSGEKLFF. CDR3 sequence (DNA): TGTGCCAGCAGTGGCAGGGGACCCTCGGGTGAAAAACTGTTTTTT.

In this sample, this clone turned up a few times. This chain uses TRBV3-1 (or the pseudogene TRBV3-2) with TRBJ2-7, with 7 bases identical to TRBD1. The germline V gene has CDR1 LGHDT and CDR2 YNNKEL (reference sequence). CDR3 length: 14 amino acids. V shed 6 bases and J 0 bases; nucleotides not matched to a gene: 5. CDR3 in DNA: TGTGCCAGCAGACCGGGACAGAACTCCTACGAGCAGTACTTC. Encoded protein: CASRPGQNSYEQYF.

The rearrangement joins TRBV20-1 to TRBJ2-7; D is possibly TRBD1 (5 bases). Between the trimmed V and J ends, which lost 6 bases and 2 bases, there was a span of 11 bases. This CDR3 is 12 amino acids long. Germline V lookup: CDR1 DFQATT, CDR2 SNEGSKA (reference sequence). This chain's CDR3 is CSASEDTYEQYF. The CDR3 bases are TGCAGTGCAAGTGAGGACACCTACGAGCAGTACTTC.

This chain links TRBV7-9 with TRBJ1-1; D possibly corresponds to TRBD1 (5 bases). The CDR3 extends over 14 amino acids. Trimming removed 0 bases from V and 0 bases from J, with 5 bases in between. The germline V gene has CDR1 SEHNR and CDR2 FQNEAQ (reference sequence). CDR3 nucleotides: TGTGCCAGCAGCTTAGCGACAGTGAACACTGAAGCTTTCTTT. Its protein is CASSLATVNTEAFF.

In this sample, this clone turned up a few times. V is TRBV5-1 and J is TRBJ2-3; weak D call: TRBD2 (6 bases). The length of the CDR3 is 14 residues. Germline V CDR1 and CDR2: SGHRS, YFSETQ. V was pared by 2 bases and J by 1 base, with 8 bases between. The CDR3 spells CASSFWGGTDTQYF. CDR3 coding DNA: TGCGCCAGCAGCTTCTGGGGGGGCACAGATACGCAGTATTTT.

V usage is TRBV25-1 and J usage is TRBJ2-3, with a weak D call TRBD1 (6 bases). CDR1 MGHDK and CDR2 SYGVNS come from the germline V gene. The CDR3 has 16 residues. V shed 2 bases and J shed 4 bases, with 16 bases lying between them. DNA of the CDR3: TGTGCCAGCAGTGAAGAGGGGGTCCCAAACGCAGATACGCAGTATTTT. This translates into CASSEEGVPNADTQYF.

The rearrangement links TRBV3-1 (or the pseudogene TRBV3-2) to TRBJ2-3, with 11 bases fitting TRBD2. Trimming cost V 4 bases and J 4 bases; bases outside gene matches: 10. This CDR3 spans 17 amino acids. Germline CDR1 and CDR2: LGHDT and YNNKEL (reference sequence). This CDR3 is CASSPEWASGRSDTQYF. Written as DNA, the CDR3 is TGTGCCAGCAGCCCAGAATGGGCTAGCGGGAGGTCAGATACGCAGTATTTT.

The V gene is TRBV11-3, the J gene TRBJ2-1; TRBD1 might be the D (5 bases). The CDR3 has 15 amino acids. CDR1 and CDR2 (germline): SGHNT, YENEEA. V lost 4 bases and J 7 bases, leaving 17 bases between the germline ends. The CDR3 DNA is TGTGCCAGCAGCTCCTCCCCCAACCCAGGGAATGAGCAGTTCTTC. Translation gives CASSSSPNPGNEQFF.

This chain connects TRBV11-2 to TRBJ1-1, with no clear D. Germline V CDR1 and CDR2: SGHAT, FQNNGV. CDR3 size: 16 residues. Between the trimmed V and J ends, which lost 0 bases and 1 base, there was a span of 12 bases. This CDR3 is CASSLDPFYKNTEAFF. CDR3 in DNA: TGTGCCAGCAGCTTAGATCCCTTTTACAAGAACACTGAAGCTTTCTTT.

The chain is built from TRBV10-3 and TRBJ2-7, with a tentative D call TRBD1 (6 bases). From germline, CDR1 is ENHRY and CDR2 SYGVKD. Between the trimmed V and J ends, which lost 5 bases and 0 bases, there was a span of 8 bases. The CDR3 sequence is 13 residues long. The CDR3, as DNA: TGTGCCATCAGTACAGGGACCTCCTACGAGCAGTACTTC. As protein: CAISTGTSYEQYF.

The genes are TRBV30 and TRBJ1-2; no clear D. Germline V CDR1 and CDR2: GTSNPN, SVGIG (reference sequence). Trimming took off 2 bases at V and 8 bases at J, with 15 bases between the two ends. CDR3 length equals 13 residues. DNA for the CDR3: TGTGCCTGGAGTCAAATCCCGGGAGTGGGCTACACCTTC. Translated: CAWSQIPGVGYTF.

The rearrangement uses TRBV7-2 and TRBJ1-2; tentatively, D is TRBD1 (5 bases). Trimming took off 4 bases at V and 2 bases at J, with 20 bases between the two ends. Germline CDR1 reads SGHTA; CDR2 reads FQGNSA. The CDR3 runs to 17 residues. CDR3 in amino acids: CASSSRLLGGWNYGYTF. The CDR3 coding sequence is TGTGCCAGCAGCTCCAGATTATTGGGGGGGTGGAACTATGGCTACACCTTC.

This chain joins TRBV7-3 and TRBJ1-6, with D unclear. Trimming stripped 7 bases from V and 6 bases from J, with 13 bases between. The CDR3 length is 14 residues. The germline CDR1 and CDR2 sequences are SGHTA and FQGTGA. CDR3 protein: CASKKSASNSPLHF. For the CDR3, the DNA is TGTGCCAGCAAGAAGTCAGCTAGTAATTCACCCCTCCACTTT.

The rearrangement joins TRBV6-2 or TRBV6-3 to TRBJ1-4, with 7 bases aligning to TRBD1. The trim removed 2 bases at V and 9 bases at J, leaving 6 bases unmatched. The CDR3 spans 14 residues. Germline lookup yields CDR1 MNHEY and CDR2 SVGEGT. CDR3 residues: CASSYRGRPKKLFF. The CDR3 nucleotides are TGTGCCAGCAGTTACAGGGGGCGCCCGAAAAAACTGTTTTTT.

The rearrangement joins TRBV29-1 to TRBJ2-5; D perhaps matches TRBD1 (6 bases). The CDR3 spans 13 residues. The V gene's germline CDR1 is SQVTM and CDR2 ANQGSEA. The CDR3 loop reads CIPTPRGEETQYF. The CDR3 nucleotides read TGCATCCCTACCCCCAGGGGCGAAGAGACCCAGTACTTC. Variable domain in full (rest from reference TRBV29-1 and TRBJ2-5): SAVISQKPSRDICQRGTSLTIQCQVDSQVTMMFWYRQQPGQSLTLIATANQGSEATYESGFVIDKFPISRPNLTFSTLTVSNMSPEDSSIYLCIPTPRGEETQYFGPGTRLLVL.

The CDR3, as DNA: TGTGCCAGCTCAGTAGGGACTAGGACCGGGGAGCTGTTTTTT. Protein sequence: CASSVGTRTGELFF. V usage is TRBV18 and J usage is TRBJ2-2; 8 nucleotides line up with TRBD2. V dropped 5 bases and J dropped 5; count of bases not matched to a gene: 4. Germline CDR1 reads KGHSH; CDR2 reads LQKENI. CDR3 length equals 14 residues. The full variable domain, in which reference TRBV18 and TRBJ2-2 provide the parts outside the CDR3, is NAGVMQNPRHLVRRRGQEARLRCSPMKGHSHVYWYRQLPEEGLKFMVYLQKENIIDESGMPKERFSAEFPKEGPSILRIQQVVRGDSAAYFCASSVGTRTGELFFGEGSRLTVL.

The rearrangement links TRBV18 to TRBJ2-5; TRBD2 matches at 9 bases. The CDR3 is 17 amino acids. Germline CDR1 reads KGHSH; CDR2 reads LQKENI. Trimming cost V 0 bases and J 4 bases; bases outside gene matches: 9. The CDR3 nucleotides read TGTGCCAGCTCACCACCGGGGATAGCGGGAGCCATAGAGACCCAGTACTTC. The encoded protein is CASSPPGIAGAIETQYF.

This clone was seen once. V is TRBV12-3 or TRBV12-4 and J is TRBJ1-5; 7 positions agree with TRBD1. J lost 9 bases, V lost 7 bases, and 6 bases had no gene match. The CDR3 has 12 residues. CDR3 region: CASKTGPWPQHF. The CDR3 DNA sequence: TGTGCCAGCAAGACAGGGCCTTGGCCCCAGCATTTT.

On this clone itself: Other nucleotide sequences in the sample specify the same CDR3. The rearrangement uses TRBV18 and TRBJ1-1; D is ambiguous. Trimming left V 2 bases short and J 3 bases short, with 7 bases between. CDR3 length equals 13 residues. CDR1 and CDR2 from the germline V gene are KGHSH and LQKENI. In nucleotides, the CDR3 is TGTGCCAGCTCACCATCGAGGGACACTGAAGCTTTCTTT. Its protein is CASSPSRDTEAFF.

The J gene is TRBJ1-1, the V gene TRBV5-1, with 9 bases identical to TRBD1. With 7 bases clipped from V and 10 bases from J, the junction kept 14 bases outside the gene matches. Germline V gives CDR1 SGHRS, CDR2 YFSETQ. The CDR3 consists of 14 residues. The CDR3 here is CASSPGQGSVGAFF. CDR3 DNA: TGCGCCAGCTCACCGGGACAGGGATCTGTCGGAGCTTTCTTT.

V and J are TRBV5-4 and TRBJ2-3, with D unclear. Germline V CDR1 and CDR2: SGHNT, YYREEE (reference sequence). Trimming left V 4 bases short and J 4 bases short, with 7 bases between. The CDR3 has 12 amino acids. The chain's CDR3 is CASSINSDTQYF. CDR3 DNA sequence: TGTGCCAGCAGCATCAATTCAGATACGCAGTATTTT.

The rearrangement joins TRBV10-3 to TRBJ2-1; 12 nucleotides agree with TRBD2. This CDR3 is built from 14 residues. Germline lookup yields CDR1 ENHRY and CDR2 SYGVKD. V dropped 3 bases and J dropped 10; count of bases not matched to a gene: 4. CDR3 DNA sequence: TGTGCCATCAGTGATAGCCTAGCGGGAGGGGAGCAGTTCTTC. Amino acids: CAISDSLAGGEQFF.

The V call is TRBV29-1, the J call TRBJ2-3, with D unresolved. Germline CDR1 reads SQVTM; CDR2 reads ANQGSEA. The CDR3 runs 12 residues. The CDR3: CRYSGPADTQYF. CDR3 nucleotide sequence: TGCAGGTACAGTGGCCCCGCGGATACGCAGTATTTT.

This chain uses TRBV27 with TRBJ2-5; D is ambiguous. This CDR3 has 12 residues. Germline loops: CDR1 MNHEY, CDR2 SMNVEV (reference sequence). V gave up 6 bases and J gave up 1 base, with 6 bases separating them. CDR3 sequence reads: CASRTSQETQYF. In DNA form, the CDR3 reads TGTGCCAGCAGGACATCCCAAGAGACCCAGTACTTC.

This clone has only a few counts. This sequence joins TRBV29-1 and TRBJ1-2, with 7 bases fitting TRBD1. Germline V gene lookup returns CDR1 SQVTM and CDR2 ANQGSEA. V dropped 6 bases and J dropped 5; count of bases not matched to a gene: 9. CDR3 length: 13 residues. Written as DNA, the CDR3 is TGCAGCGTGGCCGGATGGGACAGTTATGGCTACACCTTC. This encodes CSVAGWDSYGYTF.

The CDR3 sequence is CASRGQTYEQYF. As DNA, the CDR3 is TGTGCCAGCAGGGGACAGACCTACGAGCAGTACTTC. V and J are TRBV2 and TRBJ2-7; 7 bases align to TRBD1. V lost 6 bases and J lost 2; bases outside the gene matches: 1. Germline CDR1 is SNHLY and CDR2 is FYNNEI. The CDR3 covers 12 residues.